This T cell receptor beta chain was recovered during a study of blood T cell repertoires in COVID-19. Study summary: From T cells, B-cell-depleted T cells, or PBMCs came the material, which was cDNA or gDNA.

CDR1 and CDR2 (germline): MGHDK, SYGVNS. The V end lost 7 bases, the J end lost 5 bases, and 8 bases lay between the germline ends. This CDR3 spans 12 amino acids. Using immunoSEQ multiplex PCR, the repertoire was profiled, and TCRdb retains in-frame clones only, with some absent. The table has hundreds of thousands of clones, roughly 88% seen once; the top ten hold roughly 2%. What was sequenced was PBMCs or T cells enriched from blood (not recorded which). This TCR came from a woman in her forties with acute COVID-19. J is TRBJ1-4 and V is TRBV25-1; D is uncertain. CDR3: CASTGSNEKLFF. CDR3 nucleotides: TGTGCCAGCACGGGTTCGAATGAAAAACTGTTTTTT.